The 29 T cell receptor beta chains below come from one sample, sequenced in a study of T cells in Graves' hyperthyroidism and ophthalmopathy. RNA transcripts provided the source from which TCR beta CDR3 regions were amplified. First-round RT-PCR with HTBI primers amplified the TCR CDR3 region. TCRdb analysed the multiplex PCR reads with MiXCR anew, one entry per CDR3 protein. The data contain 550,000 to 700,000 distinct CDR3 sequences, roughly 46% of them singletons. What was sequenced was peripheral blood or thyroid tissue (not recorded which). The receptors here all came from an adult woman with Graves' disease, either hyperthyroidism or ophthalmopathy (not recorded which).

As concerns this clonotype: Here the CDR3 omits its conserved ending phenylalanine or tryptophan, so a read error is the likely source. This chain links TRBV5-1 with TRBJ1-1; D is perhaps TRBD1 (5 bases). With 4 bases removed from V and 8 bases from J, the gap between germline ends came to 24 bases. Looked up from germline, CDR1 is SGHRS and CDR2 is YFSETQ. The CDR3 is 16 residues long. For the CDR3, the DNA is TGCGCCAGCAGCCATGCCAGGGACCCTCGTATGGCCGAAGCTTTCCTT. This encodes CASSHARDPRMAEAFL.

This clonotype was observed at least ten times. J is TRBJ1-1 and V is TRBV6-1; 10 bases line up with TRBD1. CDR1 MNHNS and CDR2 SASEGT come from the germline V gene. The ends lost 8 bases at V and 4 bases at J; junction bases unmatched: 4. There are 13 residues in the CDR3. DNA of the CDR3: TGTGCCAGCCTTGGACAGGGGGGCACTGAAGCTTTCTTT. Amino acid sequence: CASLGQGGTEAFF.

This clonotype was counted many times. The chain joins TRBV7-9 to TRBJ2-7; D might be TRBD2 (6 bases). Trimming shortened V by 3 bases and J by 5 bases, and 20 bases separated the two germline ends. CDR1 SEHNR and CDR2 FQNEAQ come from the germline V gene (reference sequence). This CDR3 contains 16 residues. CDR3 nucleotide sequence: TGTGCCAGCAGCTTCGTTGGGGGAGGAAGTTTTGACGAGCAGTACTTC. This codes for CASSFVGGGSFDEQYF.

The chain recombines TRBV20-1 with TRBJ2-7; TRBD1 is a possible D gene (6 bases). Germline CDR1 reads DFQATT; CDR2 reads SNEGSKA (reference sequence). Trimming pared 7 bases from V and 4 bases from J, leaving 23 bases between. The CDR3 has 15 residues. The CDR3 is CSVVSGDQGWYEQYF. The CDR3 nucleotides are TGCAGTGTCGTTTCAGGGGATCAGGGTTGGTACGAGCAGTACTTC.

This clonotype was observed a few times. The CDR3 DNA reads TGTGCCACTGATGGGGGGCGTACTGAAGCTTTCTTT. It yields the protein CATDGGRTEAFF. The chain joins TRBV7-8 to TRBJ1-1, with D perhaps matching TRBD1 (6 bases). V dropped 10 bases and J dropped 5 bases, with 14 bases sitting between them. Germline V CDR1 and CDR2: SGHVS, FQNEAQ. The CDR3 is 12 residues long.

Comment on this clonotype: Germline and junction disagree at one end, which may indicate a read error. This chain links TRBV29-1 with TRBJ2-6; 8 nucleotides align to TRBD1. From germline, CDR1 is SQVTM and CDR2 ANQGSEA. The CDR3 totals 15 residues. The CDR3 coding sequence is TGCAGCGTTGGGGACCCGACAGGGGCAACCGACACTGAAGCTTTC. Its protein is CSVGDPTGATDTEAF.

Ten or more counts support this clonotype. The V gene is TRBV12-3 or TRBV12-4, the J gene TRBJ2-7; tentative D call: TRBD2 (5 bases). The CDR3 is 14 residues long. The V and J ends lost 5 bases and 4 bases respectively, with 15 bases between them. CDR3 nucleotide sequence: TGTGCCAGCAGTCGGACTCAAACTTCATACGAGCAGTACTTC. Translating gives CASSRTQTSYEQYF.

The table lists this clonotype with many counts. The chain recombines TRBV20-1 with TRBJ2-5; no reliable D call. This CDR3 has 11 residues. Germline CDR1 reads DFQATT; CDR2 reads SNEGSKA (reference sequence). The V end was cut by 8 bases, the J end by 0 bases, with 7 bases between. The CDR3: CSPEYQETQYF. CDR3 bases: TGCAGTCCCGAGTACCAAGAGACCCAGTACTTC.

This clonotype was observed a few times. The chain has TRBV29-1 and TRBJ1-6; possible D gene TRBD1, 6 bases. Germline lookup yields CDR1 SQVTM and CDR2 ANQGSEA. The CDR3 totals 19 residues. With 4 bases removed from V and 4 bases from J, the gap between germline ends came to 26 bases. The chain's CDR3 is CSVGGVGAAYPFYNSPLHF. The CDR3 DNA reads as TGCAGCGTTGGGGGAGTGGGGGCCGCGTACCCCTTTTATAATTCACCCCTCCACTTT.

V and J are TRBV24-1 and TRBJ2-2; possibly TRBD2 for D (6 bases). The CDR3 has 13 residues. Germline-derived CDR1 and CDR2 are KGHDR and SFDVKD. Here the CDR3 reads CASSGRGTGELFF. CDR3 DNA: TGTGCTAGTTCCGGGAGAGGCACCGGGGAGCTGTTTTTT.

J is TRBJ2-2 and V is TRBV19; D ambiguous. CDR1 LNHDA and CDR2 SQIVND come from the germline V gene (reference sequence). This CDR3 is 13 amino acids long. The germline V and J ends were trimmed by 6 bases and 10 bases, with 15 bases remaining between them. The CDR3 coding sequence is TGTGCCAGTAGCAATATTATCAACGCGGAGCTGTTTTTT. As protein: CASSNIINAELFF.

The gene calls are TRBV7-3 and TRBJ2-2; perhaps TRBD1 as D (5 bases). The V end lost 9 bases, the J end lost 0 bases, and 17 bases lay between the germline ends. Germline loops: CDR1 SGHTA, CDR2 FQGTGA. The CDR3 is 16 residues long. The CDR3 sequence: CASSTSGWPNTGELFF. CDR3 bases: TGTGCCAGTAGTACTTCAGGGTGGCCGAACACCGGGGAGCTGTTTTTT.

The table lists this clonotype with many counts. In DNA form, the CDR3 reads TGTGCCAGCAGTAGTACAGGGAGAACTGAAGCTTTCTTT. It translates to CASSSTGRTEAFF. This chain uses TRBV27 with TRBJ1-1; D is perhaps TRBD1 (6 bases). This CDR3 is built from 13 residues. CDR1 and CDR2 (germline): MNHEY, SMNVEV (reference sequence). Trimming cost V 5 bases and J 5 bases, with 12 bases left between them.

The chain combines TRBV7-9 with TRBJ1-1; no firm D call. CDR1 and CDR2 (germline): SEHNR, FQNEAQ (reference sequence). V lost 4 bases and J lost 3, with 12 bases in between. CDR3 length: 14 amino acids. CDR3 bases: TGTGCCAGCAGCTATAGCGGGAGGGACACTGAAGCTTTCTTT. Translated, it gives CASSYSGRDTEAFF.

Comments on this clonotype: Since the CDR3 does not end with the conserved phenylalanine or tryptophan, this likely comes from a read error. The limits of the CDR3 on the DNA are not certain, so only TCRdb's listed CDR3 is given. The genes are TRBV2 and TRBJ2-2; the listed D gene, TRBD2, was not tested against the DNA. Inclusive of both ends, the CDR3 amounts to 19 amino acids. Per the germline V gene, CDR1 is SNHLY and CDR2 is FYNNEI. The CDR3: CASLGQGDSSGRGHRGAVR.

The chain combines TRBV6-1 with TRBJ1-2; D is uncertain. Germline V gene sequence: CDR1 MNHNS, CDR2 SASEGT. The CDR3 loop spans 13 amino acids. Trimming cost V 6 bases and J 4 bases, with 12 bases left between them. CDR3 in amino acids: CASSLLMGYGYTF. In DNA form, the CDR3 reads TGTGCCAGCAGCCTACTAATGGGCTATGGCTACACCTTC.

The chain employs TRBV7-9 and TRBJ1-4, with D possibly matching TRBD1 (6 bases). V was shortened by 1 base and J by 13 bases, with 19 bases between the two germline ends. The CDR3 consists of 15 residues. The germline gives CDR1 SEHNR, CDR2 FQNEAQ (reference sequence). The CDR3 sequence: CASSLVGTRTELLFF. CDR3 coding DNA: TGTGCCAGCAGCTTAGTGGGAACCAGGACAGAACTACTGTTTTTT.

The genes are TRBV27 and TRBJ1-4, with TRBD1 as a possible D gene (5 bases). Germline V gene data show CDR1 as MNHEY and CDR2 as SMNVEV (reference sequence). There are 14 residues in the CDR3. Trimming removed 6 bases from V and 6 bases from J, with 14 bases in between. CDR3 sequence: CASRIGTDYEKLFF. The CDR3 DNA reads TGTGCCAGCAGGATAGGGACGGATTATGAAAAACTGTTTTTT.

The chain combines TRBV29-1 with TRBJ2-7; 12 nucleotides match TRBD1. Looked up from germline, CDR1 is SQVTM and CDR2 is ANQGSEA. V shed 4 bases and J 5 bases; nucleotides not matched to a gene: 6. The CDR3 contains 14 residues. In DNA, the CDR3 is TGCAGCGTTGGGGGACAGGGGGCCTCGGACGAGCAGTACTTC. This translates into CSVGGQGASDEQYF.

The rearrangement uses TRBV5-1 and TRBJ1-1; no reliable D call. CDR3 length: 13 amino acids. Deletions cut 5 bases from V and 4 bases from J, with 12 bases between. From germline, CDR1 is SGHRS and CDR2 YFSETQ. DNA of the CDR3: TGCGCCAGCAGACTAGGATTGGGCACTGAAGCTTTCTTT. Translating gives CASRLGLGTEAFF.

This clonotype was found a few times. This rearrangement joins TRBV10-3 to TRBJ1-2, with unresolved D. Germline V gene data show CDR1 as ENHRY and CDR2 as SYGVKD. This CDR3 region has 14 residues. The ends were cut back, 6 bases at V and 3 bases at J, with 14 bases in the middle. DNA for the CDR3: TGTGCCATCAGGAATCGAGGGATCGACTATGGCTACACCTTC. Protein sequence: CAIRNRGIDYGYTF.

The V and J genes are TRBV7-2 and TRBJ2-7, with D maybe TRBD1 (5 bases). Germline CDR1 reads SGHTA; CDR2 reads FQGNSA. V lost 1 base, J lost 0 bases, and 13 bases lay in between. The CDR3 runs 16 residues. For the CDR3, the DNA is TGTGCCAGCAGCTTAGATGGGGCGCCGACCTCCTACGAGCAGTACTTC. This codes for CASSLDGAPTSYEQYF.

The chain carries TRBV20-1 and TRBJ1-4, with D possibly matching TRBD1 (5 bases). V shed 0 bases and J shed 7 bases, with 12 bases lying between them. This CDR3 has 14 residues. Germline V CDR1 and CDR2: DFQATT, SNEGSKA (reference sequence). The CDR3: CSARDFDSGEKLFF. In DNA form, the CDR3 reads TGCAGTGCTAGAGACTTTGACAGCGGTGAAAAACTGTTTTTT.

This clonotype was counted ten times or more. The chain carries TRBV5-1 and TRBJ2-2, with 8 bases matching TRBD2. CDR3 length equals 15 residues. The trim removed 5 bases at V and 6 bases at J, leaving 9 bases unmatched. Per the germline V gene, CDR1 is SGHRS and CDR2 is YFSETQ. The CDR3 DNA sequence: TGCGCCAGCAGGAGTAACGGGAGGGCCTCCGGGGAGCTGTTTTTT. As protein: CASRSNGRASGELFF.

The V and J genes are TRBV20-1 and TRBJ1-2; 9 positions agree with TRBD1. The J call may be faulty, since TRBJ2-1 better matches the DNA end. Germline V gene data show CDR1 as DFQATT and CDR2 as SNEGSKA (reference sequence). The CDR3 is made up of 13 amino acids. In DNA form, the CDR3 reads TGCAGTGCGTTGACAGGGGGGAGGGATGAGCAGTTCTTC. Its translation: CSALTGGRDEQFF.

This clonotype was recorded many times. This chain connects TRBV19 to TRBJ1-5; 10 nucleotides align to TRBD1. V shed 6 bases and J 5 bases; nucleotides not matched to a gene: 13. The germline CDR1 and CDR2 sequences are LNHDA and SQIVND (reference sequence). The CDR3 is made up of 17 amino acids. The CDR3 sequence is CASSLSRDRGWYQPQHF. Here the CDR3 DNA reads TGTGCCAGTAGCCTGTCCCGGGACAGGGGTTGGTATCAGCCCCAGCATTTT.

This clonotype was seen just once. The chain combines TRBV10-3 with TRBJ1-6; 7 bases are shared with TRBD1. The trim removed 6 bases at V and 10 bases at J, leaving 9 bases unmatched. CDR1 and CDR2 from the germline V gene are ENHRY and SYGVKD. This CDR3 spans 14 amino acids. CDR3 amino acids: CAIRDRVERSPLHF. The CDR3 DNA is TGTGCCATCAGAGACAGGGTGGAGAGGTCACCCCTCCACTTT.

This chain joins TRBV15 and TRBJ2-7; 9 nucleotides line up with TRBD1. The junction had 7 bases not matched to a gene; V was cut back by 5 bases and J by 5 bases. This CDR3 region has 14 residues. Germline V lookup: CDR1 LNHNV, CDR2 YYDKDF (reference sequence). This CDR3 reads CATSVHRGLDEQYF. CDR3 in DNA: TGTGCCACCAGCGTACACAGGGGGCTCGACGAGCAGTACTTC.

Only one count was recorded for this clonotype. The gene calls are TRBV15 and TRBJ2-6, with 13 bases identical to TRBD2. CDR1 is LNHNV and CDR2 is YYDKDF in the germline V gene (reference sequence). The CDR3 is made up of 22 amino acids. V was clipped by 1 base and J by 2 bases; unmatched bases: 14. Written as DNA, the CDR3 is TGTGCCACCAGCAGAGGTCCCGGGACTAGCGGGAACCCAAAGGCTGGGGCCAACGTCCTGACTTTC. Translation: CATSRGPGTSGNPKAGANVLTF.